This paragraph covers one T cell receptor beta chain sequence. Antigen: not known. An end of the junction does not agree with germline; a read error may underlie this. Germline V gene lookup returns CDR1 GTSNPN and CDR2 SVGIG (reference sequence). This CDR3 region has 11 residues. This entry is derived from a study of beta chain features in type 1 diabetes. Findings of the study overall: Diminished insertions and augmented deletions at VDJ junctions characterized type 1 diabetes patients. Type 1 diabetes patients had TCRB CDR3s that were shorter (moderately but significantly so) in all four CD4+ subsets. Cells that show high TCR expression could be over-represented by cDNA sequencing.

Reverse transcribing all isolated RNA meant expressed TCRB transcripts were sequenced. Using immunoSEQ multiplex PCR, the repertoire was profiled, and TCRdb retains in-frame clones only, with some absent. The sample records fewer than 350,000 clones, roughly 15% being singletons. Markers CD45RO/CCR7/CD25/CD127/CD95/CD27 served to sort CD4+ naive, central memory, regulatory and stem cell-like memory cells. The sequence derives from a man younger than 35 with type 1 diabetes. The sample consisted of naive CD4+ T cells from blood. The V call is TRBV30, the J call TRBJ2-5, with a possible D match to TRBD2 (5 bases). CDR3 sequence reads: CAWSGWETQHF. For the CDR3, the DNA is TGTGCCTGGAGTGGGTGGGAGACCCAGCACTTC. Filled out from reference TRBV30 and TRBJ2-5, the complete variable domain reads SQTIHQWPATLVQPVGSPLSLECTVEGTSNPNLYWYRQAAGRGLQLLFYSVGIGQISSEVPQNLSASRPQDRQFILSSKKLLLSDSGFYLCAWSGWETQHFGPGTRLLVL.